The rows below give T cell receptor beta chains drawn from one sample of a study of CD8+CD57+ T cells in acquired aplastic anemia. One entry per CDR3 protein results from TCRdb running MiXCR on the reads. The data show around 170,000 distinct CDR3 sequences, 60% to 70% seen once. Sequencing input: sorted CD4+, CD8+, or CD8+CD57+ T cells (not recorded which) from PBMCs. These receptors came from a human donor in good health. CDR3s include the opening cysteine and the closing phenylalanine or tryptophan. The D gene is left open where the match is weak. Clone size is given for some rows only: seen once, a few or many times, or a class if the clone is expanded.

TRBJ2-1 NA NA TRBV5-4 CASSSLADEQFF TGTGCCAGCAGCTCCTTAGCGGATGAGCAGTTCTTC
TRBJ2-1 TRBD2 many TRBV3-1 CASSLGLARNEQFF TGTGCCAGCAGCCTCGGACTAGCTCGCAATGAGCAGTTCTTC
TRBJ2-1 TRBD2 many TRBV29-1 CSVEPLGGSSYNEQFF TGCAGCGTTGAACCTCTGGGGGGGAGCTCCTACAATGAGCAGTTCTTC
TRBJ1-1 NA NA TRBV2 CASSEEAVEAFF TGTGCCAGCAGTGAAGAGGCAGTTGAAGCTTTCTTT
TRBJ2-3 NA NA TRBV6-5 CASSTRDGDTDTQYF TGTGCCAGCAGTACCCGGGACGGAGACACAGATACGCAGTATTTT
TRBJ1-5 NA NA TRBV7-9 CASSFEGQPQHF TGTGCCAGCAGCTTTGAGGGCCAGCCCCAGCATTTT
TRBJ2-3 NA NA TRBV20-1 CSARADATDTQYF TGCAGTGCTAGGGCGGACGCCACAGATACGCAGTATTTT
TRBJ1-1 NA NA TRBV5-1 CASSLEPRNTEAFF TGCGCCAGCAGCTTGGAGCCACGGAACACTGAAGCTTTCTTT
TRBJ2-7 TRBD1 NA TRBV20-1 CSARGGQGYEQYF TGCAGTGCTAGAGGGGGACAGGGCTACGAGCAGTACTTC
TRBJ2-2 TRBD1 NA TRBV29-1 CSVEGTGWAGELFF TGCAGCGTTGAAGGGACAGGGTGGGCCGGGGAGCTGTTTTTT
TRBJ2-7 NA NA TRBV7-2 CASSLGAGREQYF TGTGCCAGCAGCTTGGGGGCGGGAAGGGAGCAGTACTTT
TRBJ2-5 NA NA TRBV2 CASSEALFTETQYF TGTGCCAGCAGTGAAGCGCTTTTTACAGAGACCCAGTACTTC
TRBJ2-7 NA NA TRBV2 CASRATYEQYF TGTGCCAGCAGAGCTACCTACGAGCAGTACTTC
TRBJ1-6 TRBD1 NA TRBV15 CATSREGQGRHF TGTGCCACCAGCAGAGAAGGACAGGGGAGGCACTTT